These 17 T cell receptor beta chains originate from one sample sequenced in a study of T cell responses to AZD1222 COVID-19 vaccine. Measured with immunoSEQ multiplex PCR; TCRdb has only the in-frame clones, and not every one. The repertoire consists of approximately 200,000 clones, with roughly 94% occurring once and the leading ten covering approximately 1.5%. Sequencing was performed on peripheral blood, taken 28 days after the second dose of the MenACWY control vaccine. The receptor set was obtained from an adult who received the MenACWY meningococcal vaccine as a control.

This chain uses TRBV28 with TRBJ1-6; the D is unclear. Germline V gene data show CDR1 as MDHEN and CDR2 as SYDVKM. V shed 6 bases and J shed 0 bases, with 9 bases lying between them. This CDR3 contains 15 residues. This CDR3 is CASRVVSSYNSPLHF. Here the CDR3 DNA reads TGTGCCAGCAGGGTCGTCAGCTCCTATAATTCACCCCTCCACTTT.

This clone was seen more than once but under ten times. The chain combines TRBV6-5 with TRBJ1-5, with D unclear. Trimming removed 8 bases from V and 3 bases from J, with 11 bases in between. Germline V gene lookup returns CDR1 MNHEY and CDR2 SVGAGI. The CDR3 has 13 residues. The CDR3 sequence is CASGVASNQPQHF. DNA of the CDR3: TGTGCCAGCGGGGTGGCTTCCAATCAGCCCCAGCATTTT.

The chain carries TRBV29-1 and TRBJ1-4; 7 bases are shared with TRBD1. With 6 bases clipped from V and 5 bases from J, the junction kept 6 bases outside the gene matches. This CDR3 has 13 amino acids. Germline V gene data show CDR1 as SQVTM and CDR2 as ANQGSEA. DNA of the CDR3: TGCAGCGTAACCGGGACAGCGAATGAAAAACTGTTTTTT. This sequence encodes CSVTGTANEKLFF.

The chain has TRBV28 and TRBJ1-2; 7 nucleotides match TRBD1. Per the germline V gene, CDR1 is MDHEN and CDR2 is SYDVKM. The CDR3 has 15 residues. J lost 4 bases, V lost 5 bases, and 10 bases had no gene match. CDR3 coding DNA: TGTGCCAGCAGTCGGACAGGCTCTAAGGGCTATGGCTACACCTTC. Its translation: CASSRTGSKGYGYTF.

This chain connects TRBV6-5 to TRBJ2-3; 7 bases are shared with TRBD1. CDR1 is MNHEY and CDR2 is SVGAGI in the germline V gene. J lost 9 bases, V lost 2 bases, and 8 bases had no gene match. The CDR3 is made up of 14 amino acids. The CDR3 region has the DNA TGTGCCAGCAGTTACGCCGAAGGGGGCGGGACGCAGTATTTT. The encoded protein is CASSYAEGGGTQYF.

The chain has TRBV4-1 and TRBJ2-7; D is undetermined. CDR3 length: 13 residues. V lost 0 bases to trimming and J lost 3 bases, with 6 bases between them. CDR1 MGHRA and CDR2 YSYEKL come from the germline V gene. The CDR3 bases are TGCGCCAGCAGCCAAGATGAGTACTACGAGCAGTACTTC. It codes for CASSQDEYYEQYF.

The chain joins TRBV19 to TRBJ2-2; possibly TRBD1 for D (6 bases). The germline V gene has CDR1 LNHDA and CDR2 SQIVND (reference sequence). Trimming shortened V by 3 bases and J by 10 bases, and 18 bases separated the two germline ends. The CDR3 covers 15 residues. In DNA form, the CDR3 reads TGTGCCAGTAGTATTAGGACAGAGCGGTTTAAGGAGCTGTTTTTT. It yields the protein CASSIRTERFKELFF.

The CDR3 region is CASSPHLAGINNEQFF. DNA of the CDR3: TGTGCCAGCAGCCCGCACCTAGCGGGAATCAACAATGAGCAGTTCTTC. The chain is built from TRBV7-2 and TRBJ2-1; the match to TRBD2 covers 9 bases. This CDR3 contains 16 residues. Trimming took 5 bases from V and 5 from J; bases not matched to a gene: 10. From germline, CDR1 is SGHTA and CDR2 FQGNSA.

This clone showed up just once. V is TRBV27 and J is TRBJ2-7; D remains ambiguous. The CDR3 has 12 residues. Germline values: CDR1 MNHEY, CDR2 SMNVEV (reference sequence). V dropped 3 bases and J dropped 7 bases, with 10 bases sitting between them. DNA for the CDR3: TGTGCCAGCAGTTTCGGACGAGGAGAGCAGTACTTC. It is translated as CASSFGRGEQYF.

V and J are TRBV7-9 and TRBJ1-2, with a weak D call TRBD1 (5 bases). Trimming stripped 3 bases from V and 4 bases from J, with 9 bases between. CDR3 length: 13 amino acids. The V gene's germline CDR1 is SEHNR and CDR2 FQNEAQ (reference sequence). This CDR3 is CASSFRESYGYTF. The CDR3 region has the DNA TGTGCCAGCAGCTTCAGGGAGAGCTATGGCTACACCTTC.

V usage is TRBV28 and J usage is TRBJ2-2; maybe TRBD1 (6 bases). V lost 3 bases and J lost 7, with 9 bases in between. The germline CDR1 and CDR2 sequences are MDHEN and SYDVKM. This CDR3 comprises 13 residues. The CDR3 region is CASSFRGGGELFF. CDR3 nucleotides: TGTGCCAGCAGTTTCAGGGGCGGCGGGGAGCTGTTTTTT.

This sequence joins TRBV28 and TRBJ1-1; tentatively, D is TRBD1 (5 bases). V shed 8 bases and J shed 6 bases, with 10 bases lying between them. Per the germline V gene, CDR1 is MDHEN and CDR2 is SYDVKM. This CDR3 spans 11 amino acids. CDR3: CASRRESEAFF. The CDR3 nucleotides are TGTGCCAGCCGCAGGGAGTCTGAAGCTTTCTTT.

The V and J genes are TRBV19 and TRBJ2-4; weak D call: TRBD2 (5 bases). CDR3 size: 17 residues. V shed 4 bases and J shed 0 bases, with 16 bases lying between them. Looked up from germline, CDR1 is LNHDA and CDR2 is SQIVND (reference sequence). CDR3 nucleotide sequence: TGTGCCAGTAGTACGTACCGGGATTTACAAGCCAAAAACATTCAGTACTTC. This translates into CASSTYRDLQAKNIQYF.

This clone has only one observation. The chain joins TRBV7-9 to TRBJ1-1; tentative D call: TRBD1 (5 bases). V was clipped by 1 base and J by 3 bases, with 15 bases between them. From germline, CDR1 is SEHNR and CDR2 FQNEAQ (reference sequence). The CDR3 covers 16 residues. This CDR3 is CASSLGQGLGDTEAFF. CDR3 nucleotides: TGTGCCAGCAGCTTAGGTCAGGGCTTGGGGGACACTGAAGCTTTCTTT.

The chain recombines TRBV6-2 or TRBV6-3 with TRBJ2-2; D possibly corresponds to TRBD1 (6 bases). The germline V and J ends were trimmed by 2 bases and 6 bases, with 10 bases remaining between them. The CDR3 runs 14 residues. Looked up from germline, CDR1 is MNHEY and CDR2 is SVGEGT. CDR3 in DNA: TGTGCCAGCAGTTACGACAGGTATCCCGGGGAGCTGTTTTTT. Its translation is CASSYDRYPGELFF.

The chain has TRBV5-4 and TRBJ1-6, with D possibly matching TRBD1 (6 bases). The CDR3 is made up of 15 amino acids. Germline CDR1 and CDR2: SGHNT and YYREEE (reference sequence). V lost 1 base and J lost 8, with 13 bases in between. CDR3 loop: CASSLQGSLYSPLHF. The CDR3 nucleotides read TGTGCCAGCAGCTTGCAGGGGTCCCTTTATTCACCCCTCCACTTT.

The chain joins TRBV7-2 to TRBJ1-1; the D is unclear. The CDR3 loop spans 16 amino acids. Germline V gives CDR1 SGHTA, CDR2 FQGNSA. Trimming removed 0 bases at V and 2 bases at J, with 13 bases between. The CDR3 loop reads CASSLASGQVNTEAFF. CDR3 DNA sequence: TGTGCCAGCAGCTTAGCTTCTGGGCAGGTTAACACTGAAGCTTTCTTT.